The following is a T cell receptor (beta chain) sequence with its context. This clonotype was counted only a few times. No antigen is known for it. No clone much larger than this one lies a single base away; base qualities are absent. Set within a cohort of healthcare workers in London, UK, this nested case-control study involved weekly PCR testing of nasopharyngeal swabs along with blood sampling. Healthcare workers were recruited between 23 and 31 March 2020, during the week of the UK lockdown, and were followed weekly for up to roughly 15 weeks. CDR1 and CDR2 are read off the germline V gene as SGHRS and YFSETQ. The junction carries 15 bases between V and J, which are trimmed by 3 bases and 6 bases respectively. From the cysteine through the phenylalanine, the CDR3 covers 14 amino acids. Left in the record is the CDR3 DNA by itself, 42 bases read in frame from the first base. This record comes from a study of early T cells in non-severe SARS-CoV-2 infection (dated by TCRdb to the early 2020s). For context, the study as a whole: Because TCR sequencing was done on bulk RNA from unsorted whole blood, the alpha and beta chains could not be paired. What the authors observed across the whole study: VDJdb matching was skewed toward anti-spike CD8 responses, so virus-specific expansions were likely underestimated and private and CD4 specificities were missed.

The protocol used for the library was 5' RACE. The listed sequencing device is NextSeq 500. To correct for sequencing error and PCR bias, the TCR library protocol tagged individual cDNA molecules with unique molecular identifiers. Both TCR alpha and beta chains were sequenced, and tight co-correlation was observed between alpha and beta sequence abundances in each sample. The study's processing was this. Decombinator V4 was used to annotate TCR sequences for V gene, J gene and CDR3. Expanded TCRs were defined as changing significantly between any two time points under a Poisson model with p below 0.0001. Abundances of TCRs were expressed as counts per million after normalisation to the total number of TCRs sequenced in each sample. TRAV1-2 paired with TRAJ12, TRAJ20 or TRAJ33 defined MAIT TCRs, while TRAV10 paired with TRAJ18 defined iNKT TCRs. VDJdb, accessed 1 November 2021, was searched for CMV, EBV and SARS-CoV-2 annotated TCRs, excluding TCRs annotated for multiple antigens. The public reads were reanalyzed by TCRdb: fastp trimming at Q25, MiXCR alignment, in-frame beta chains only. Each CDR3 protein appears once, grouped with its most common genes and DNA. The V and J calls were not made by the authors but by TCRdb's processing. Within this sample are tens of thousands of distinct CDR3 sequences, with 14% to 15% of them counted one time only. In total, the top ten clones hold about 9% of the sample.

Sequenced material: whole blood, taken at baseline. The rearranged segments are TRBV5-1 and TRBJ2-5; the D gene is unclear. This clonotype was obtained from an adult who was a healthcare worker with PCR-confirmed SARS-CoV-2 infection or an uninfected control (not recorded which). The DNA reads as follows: TGCGCCAGCAGCTGGACGCCAGAAAGTCAGACCCAGTACTTC. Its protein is CASSWTPESQTQYF.